This T cell receptor beta chain was captured by sequencing in a study of CD8+CD57+ T cells in acquired aplastic anemia. TCR beta VDJ combinations and CDR3 sequences were profiled from genomic DNA. A single record per CDR3 protein comes from TCRdb applying MiXCR to the reads. This sample carries 150,000 or so distinct CDR3 sequences, under 55% of them seen once, and the ten largest clones take more than 0.85%. CDR3 size: 14 residues. J lost 8 bases, V lost 2 bases, and 6 bases had no gene match. Germline assignment: CDR1 SGHRS and CDR2 YFSETQ. Sequencing was done on patients that had shown CD8+CD57+ cell expansion by flow cytometry.

This rearrangement joins TRBV5-1 to TRBJ2-1; 8 bases are a match to TRBD1. The receptor was derived from a human donor with aplastic anemia. Sequenced sample: sorted CD4+, CD8+, or CD8+CD57+ T cells (not recorded which) from PBMCs. CDR3 sequence reads: CASSLGQGWDEQFF. The DNA for the CDR3 is TGCGCCAGCAGCTTAGGACAGGGATGGGATGAGCAGTTCTTC.